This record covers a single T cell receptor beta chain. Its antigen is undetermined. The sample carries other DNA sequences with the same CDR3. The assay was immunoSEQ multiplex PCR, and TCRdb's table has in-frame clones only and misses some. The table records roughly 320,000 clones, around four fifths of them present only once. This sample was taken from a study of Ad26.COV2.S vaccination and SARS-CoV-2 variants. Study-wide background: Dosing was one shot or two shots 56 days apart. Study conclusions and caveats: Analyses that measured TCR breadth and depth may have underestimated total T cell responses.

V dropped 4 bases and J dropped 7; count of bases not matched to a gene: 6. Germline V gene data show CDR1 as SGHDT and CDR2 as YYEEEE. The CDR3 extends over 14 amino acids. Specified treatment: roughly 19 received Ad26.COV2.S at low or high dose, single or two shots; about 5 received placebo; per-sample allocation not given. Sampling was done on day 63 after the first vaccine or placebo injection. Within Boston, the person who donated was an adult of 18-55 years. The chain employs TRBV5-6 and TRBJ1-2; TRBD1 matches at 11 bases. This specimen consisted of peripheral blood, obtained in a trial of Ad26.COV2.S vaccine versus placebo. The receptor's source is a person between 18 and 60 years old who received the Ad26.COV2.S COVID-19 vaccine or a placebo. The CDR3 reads CASSPGQGAGGYTF. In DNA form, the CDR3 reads TGTGCCAGCAGCCCAGGACAGGGGGCGGGTGGCTACACCTTC.